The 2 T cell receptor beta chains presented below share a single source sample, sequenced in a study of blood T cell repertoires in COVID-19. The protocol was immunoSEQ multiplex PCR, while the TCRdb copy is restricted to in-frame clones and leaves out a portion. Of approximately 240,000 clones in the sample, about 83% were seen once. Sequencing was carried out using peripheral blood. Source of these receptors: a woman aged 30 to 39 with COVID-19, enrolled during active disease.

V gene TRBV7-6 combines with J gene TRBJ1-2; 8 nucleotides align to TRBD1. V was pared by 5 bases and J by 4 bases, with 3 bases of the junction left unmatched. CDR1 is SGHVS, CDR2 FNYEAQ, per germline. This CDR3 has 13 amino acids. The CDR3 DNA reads TGTGCCAGCAGCCCGGGGACAGGCTATGGCTACACCTTC. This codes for CASSPGTGYGYTF.

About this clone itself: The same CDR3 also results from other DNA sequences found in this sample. In nucleotides, the CDR3 is TGTGCCAGCAGTTTAGGAGAGAACACTGAAGCTTTCTTT. Its protein product is CASSLGENTEAFF. V usage is TRBV27 and J usage is TRBJ1-1; D is unclear. Germline V lookup: CDR1 MNHEY, CDR2 SMNVEV (reference sequence). Trimming stripped 2 bases from V and 1 base from J, with 5 bases between. This CDR3 spans 13 amino acids.